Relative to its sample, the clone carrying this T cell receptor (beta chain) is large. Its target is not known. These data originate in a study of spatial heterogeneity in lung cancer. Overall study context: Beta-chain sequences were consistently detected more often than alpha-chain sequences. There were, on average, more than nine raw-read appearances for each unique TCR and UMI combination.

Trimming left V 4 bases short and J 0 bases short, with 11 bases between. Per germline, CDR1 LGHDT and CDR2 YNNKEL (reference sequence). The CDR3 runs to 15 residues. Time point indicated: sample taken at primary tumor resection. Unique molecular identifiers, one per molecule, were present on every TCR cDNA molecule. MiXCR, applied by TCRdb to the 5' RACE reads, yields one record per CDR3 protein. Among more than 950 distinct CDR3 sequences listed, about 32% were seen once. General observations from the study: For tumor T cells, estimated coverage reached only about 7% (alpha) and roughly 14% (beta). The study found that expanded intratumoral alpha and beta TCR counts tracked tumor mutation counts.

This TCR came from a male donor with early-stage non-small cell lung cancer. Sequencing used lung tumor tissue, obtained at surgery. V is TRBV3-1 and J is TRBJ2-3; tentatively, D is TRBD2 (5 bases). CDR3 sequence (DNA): TGTGCCAGCAGCCCGGGATCCGCTAGCACAGATACGCAGTATTTT. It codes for CASSPGSASTDTQYF.